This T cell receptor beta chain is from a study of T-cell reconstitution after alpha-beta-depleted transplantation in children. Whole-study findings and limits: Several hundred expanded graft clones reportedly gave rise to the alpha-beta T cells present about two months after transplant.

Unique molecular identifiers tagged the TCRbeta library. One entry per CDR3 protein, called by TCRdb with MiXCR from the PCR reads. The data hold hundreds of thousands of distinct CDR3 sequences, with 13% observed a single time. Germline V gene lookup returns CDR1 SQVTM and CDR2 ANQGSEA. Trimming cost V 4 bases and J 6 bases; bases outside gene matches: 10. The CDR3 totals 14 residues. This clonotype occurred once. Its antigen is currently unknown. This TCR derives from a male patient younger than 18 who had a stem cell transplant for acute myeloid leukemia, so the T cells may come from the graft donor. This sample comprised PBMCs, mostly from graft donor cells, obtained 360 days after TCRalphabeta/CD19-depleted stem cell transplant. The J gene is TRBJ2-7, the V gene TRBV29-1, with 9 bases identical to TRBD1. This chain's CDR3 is CSVGRTGVASEQYF. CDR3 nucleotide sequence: TGCAGCGTTGGAAGGACAGGGGTGGCGAGCGAGCAGTACTTC.